The 22 T cell receptor beta chains listed next were all sequenced from one sample in a study of T cells in Graves' hyperthyroidism and ophthalmopathy. RNA transcripts provided the source from which TCR beta CDR3 regions were amplified. When the TCR CDR3 underwent first-round RT-PCR, the HTBI primer set was used. TCRdb independently ran MiXCR on the multiplex PCR reads; one entry per CDR3 protein. The data show 500,000 to 550,000 distinct CDR3 sequences, less than 25% seen once. Sequencing was done on a sample of blood. These receptors came from a man between 18 and 35 years old with Graves' hyperthyroidism.

This clonotype was picked up many times. The V call is TRBV12-3 or TRBV12-4, the J call TRBJ2-1; perhaps TRBD1 as D (5 bases). This CDR3 is built from 14 residues. The V end lost 7 bases, the J end lost 9 bases, and 19 bases lay between the germline ends. CDR3 coding DNA: TGTGCCAGCACCAATACCACCCGACAGTTTGAGCAGTTCTTC. This translates into CASTNTTRQFEQFF.

Concerning this clonotype itself: A clone one base away is much larger, so this may be a read error. The chain joins TRBV12-3 or TRBV12-4 to TRBJ2-4; D unclear. This CDR3 contains 12 residues. The CDR3 spells CASSWGRNIKYF. The CDR3 bases are TGTGCCAGCAGTTGGGGAAGAAACATTAAGTACTTC.

This clonotype was detected many times. V gene TRBV5-1 combines with J gene TRBJ1-2; 10 nucleotides line up with TRBD1. Germline V gives CDR1 SGHRS, CDR2 YFSETQ. Germline trimming cut 0 bases from V and 8 bases from J; bases unmatched to any gene: 7. The CDR3 extends over 15 amino acids. CDR3 sequence (DNA): TGCGCCAGCAGCTTGGCCCTTGAGACAGGGGGCGGCTACACCTTC. It codes for CASSLALETGGGYTF.

This clonotype was detected ten times or more. The V and J genes are TRBV6-1 and TRBJ2-5; TRBD2 aligns across 9 bases. The CDR3 length is 15 residues. Germline CDR1 reads MNHNS; CDR2 reads SASEGT. With 6 bases clipped from V and 2 bases from J, the junction kept 7 bases outside the gene matches. This chain's CDR3 is CASRQSGGSQETQYF. The DNA for the CDR3 is TGTGCCAGCAGACAAAGCGGGGGGTCACAAGAGACCCAGTACTTC.

This clonotype was picked up many times. The V call is TRBV5-5, the J call TRBJ1-1, with D possibly TRBD1 on 6 matching bases. The V and J ends lost 2 bases and 1 base respectively, with 9 bases between them. This CDR3 is built from 14 residues. Germline values: CDR1 SGHKS, CDR2 YYEKEE (reference sequence). The CDR3 is CASSFGQSNTEAFF. Here the CDR3 DNA reads TGTGCCAGCAGCTTCGGACAGTCGAACACTGAAGCTTTCTTT.

This clonotype was counted many times. CDR3 DNA: TGTGCCACCAGCAGAGATCATGGGGGGGCGAACATTCAGTACTTC. It specifies CATSRDHGGANIQYF. The rearrangement links TRBV15 to TRBJ2-4; a weak D match, TRBD2 (7 bases). In germline, CDR1 is LNHNV, CDR2 YYDKDF (reference sequence). This CDR3 contains 15 residues. The V and J ends lost 0 bases and 7 bases respectively, with 13 bases between them.

This clonotype was counted many times. CDR3 amino acids: CASITGQGTNQPQHF. DNA for the CDR3: TGTGCCAGCATAACCGGACAGGGGACCAATCAGCCCCAGCATTTT. The chain joins TRBV6-6 to TRBJ1-5; 9 bases map to TRBD1. J was trimmed by 3 bases and V by 7 bases; bases with no gene match: 7. Looked up from germline, CDR1 is MNHNY and CDR2 is SVGAGI (reference sequence). The CDR3 totals 15 residues.

This clonotype was observed at least ten times. One junction end disagrees with the germline gene, perhaps due to a read error. CDR3 in amino acids: CASSLPTASSQPQHF. DNA for the CDR3: TGTGCCAGCAGCCTCCCGACCGCTAGCAGTCAGCCCCAGCATTTT. The chain combines TRBV12-3 or TRBV12-4 with TRBJ1-5; D ambiguous. This CDR3 comprises 15 residues.

To note about this clonotype: A read error may explain this, as a much larger clone is one base away. The J gene is TRBJ2-5, the V gene TRBV15; D not resolved. Germline CDR1 and CDR2: LNHNV and YYDKDF (reference sequence). The CDR3 is 14 residues long. V lost 0 bases to trimming and J lost 2 bases, with 7 bases between them. CDR3 region: CATSRDGIQETQYF. The CDR3, as DNA: TGTGCCACCAGCAGAGATGGGATTCAAGAGACCCAGTACTTC. Combining the CDR3 with reference TRBV15 and TRBJ2-5 gives the whole variable domain DAMVIQNPRYQVTQFGKPVTLSCSQTLNHNVMYWYQQKSSQAPKLLFHYYDKDFNNEADTPDNFQSRRPNTSFCFLDIRSPGLGDTAMYLCATSRDGIQETQYFGPGTRLLVL.

This clonotype appeared a few times. V and J are TRBV28 and TRBJ2-3; D could derive from TRBD1 or TRBD2 (5 bases each). Germline V gene sequence: CDR1 MDHEN, CDR2 SYDVKM. The CDR3 extends over 16 amino acids. The germline V and J ends were trimmed by 7 bases and 1 base, with 18 bases remaining between them. The CDR3 DNA is TGTGCCAGCATGGGGGTCTCGAAGCGCGGCACAGATACGCAGTATTTT. Encoded protein: CASMGVSKRGTDTQYF.

Notes on this clonotype: Relative to the germline gene, one junction end is altered; a read error may explain this. The V gene is TRBV12-3 or TRBV12-4, the J gene TRBJ2-7; D not certain. This CDR3 is 15 amino acids long. In DNA, the CDR3 is TGCGCCAGCAGCCCTGAGCAAGGGCTGCGGTCCGAGCAGTACTTC. Encoded protein: CASSPEQGLRSEQYF.

This clonotype was observed many times. The chain links TRBV20-1 to TRBJ2-5; D tentatively fits TRBD1 or TRBD2 (5 bases each). In germline, CDR1 is DFQATT, CDR2 SNEGSKA (reference sequence). This CDR3 spans 14 amino acids. V lost 5 bases and J lost 4, with 17 bases in between. CDR3 DNA sequence: TGCAGTGCTGCGGCACGGGCTGGGGGAGAGACCCAGTACTTC. Protein sequence: CSAAARAGGETQYF.

This clonotype showed up many times. A read error may explain this, as a much larger clone is one base away. The chain has TRBV3-1 and TRBJ2-7, with 8 bases matching TRBD1. The CDR3 is made up of 12 amino acids. V dropped 3 bases and J dropped 6; count of bases not matched to a gene: 1. Germline V gives CDR1 LGHDT, CDR2 YNNKEL (reference sequence). Here the CDR3 DNA reads TGTGCCAGCAGCCAGACAGGGGTCGAGCAGTACTTC. It translates to CASSQTGVEQYF.

This clonotype was seen repeatedly, ten times or more. V and J are TRBV30 and TRBJ1-1; D gene unclear. The CDR3 has 14 amino acids. Trimming removed 3 bases from V and 6 bases from J, with 17 bases in between. Germline-derived CDR1 and CDR2 are GTSNPN and SVGIG (reference sequence). The CDR3 loop reads CAWRRTRFGPEAFF. In DNA, the CDR3 is TGTGCCTGGAGGCGAACCCGCTTCGGGCCTGAAGCTTTCTTT.

This clonotype was seen a few times. The chain has TRBV5-5 and TRBJ1-5; D is possibly TRBD1 (5 bases). Germline CDR1 SGHKS, CDR2 YYEKEE (reference sequence). The V gene lost 4 bases and the J gene lost 4 bases, with 15 bases spanning the gap. CDR3 size: 15 residues. The CDR3 nucleotides are TGTGCCAGCAGCCCCTTGGGGGTGATTAATCAGCCCCAGCATTTT. It is translated as CASSPLGVINQPQHF.

There are many counts of this clonotype. The CDR3 DNA sequence: TGTGCCAGCAGCTTACACTCAGAGGTGGGACCTCACGCGGGGCAGTACTTC. Its protein is CASSLHSEVGPHAGQYF. The chain is built from TRBV7-6 and TRBJ2-7; D possibly matches TRBD1 or TRBD2 (5 bases each). The CDR3 totals 17 residues. The V end lost 2 bases, the J end lost 9 bases, and 26 bases lay between the germline ends. CDR1 is SGHVS and CDR2 is FNYEAQ in the germline V gene.

This clonotype was detected ten times or more. The chain employs TRBV14 and TRBJ1-1; D possibly corresponds to TRBD1 (5 bases). Germline V gives CDR1 SGHDN, CDR2 FVKESK. This CDR3 region has 12 residues. V shed 3 bases and J shed 8 bases, with 10 bases lying between them. In DNA, the CDR3 is TGTGCCAGCAGCCACCTACAGGTCGAAGCTTTCTTT. Protein sequence: CASSHLQVEAFF.

This clonotype occurred a few times. Being one base from a much bigger clone, this may be a read error. V and J are TRBV6-1 and TRBJ1-1; D gene ambiguous. Germline V gene sequence: CDR1 MNHNS, CDR2 SASEGT. This CDR3 contains 15 residues. V lost 4 bases, J lost 7 bases, and 19 bases lay in between. The CDR3 sequence is CASSAQRGMVYEAFF. The CDR3 bases are TGTGCCAGCAGTGCTCAACGAGGAATGGTCTATGAAGCTTTCTTT.

This clonotype was counted ten times or more. V is TRBV4-1 and J is TRBJ1-1; 8 positions match TRBD1. V trimming: 6 bases; J trimming: 2 bases; junction bases outside the gene matches: 5. The CDR3 sequence is 14 residues long. Per the germline V gene, CDR1 is MGHRA and CDR2 is YSYEKL. The chain's CDR3 is CASRWTGQNTEAFF. DNA for the CDR3: TGCGCCAGCAGGTGGACAGGGCAAAACACTGAAGCTTTCTTT.

V and J are TRBV20-1 and TRBJ1-1, with 9 bases lining up with TRBD1. This CDR3 has 14 amino acids. The junction had 5 bases not matched to a gene; V was cut back by 6 bases and J by 0 bases. Germline CDR1 and CDR2: DFQATT and SNEGSKA (reference sequence). CDR3 DNA sequence: TGCAGTGCCACTACAGGGGGCGTGAACACTGAAGCTTTCTTT. Encoded protein: CSATTGGVNTEAFF.

This clonotype turned up a few times. V is TRBV6-2 or TRBV6-3 and J is TRBJ1-6, with D perhaps matching TRBD1 (5 bases). Trimming pared 0 bases from V and 15 bases from J, leaving 24 bases between. The CDR3 contains 17 residues. CDR1 and CDR2 (germline): MNHEY, SVGEGT. The CDR3 region has the DNA TGTGCCAGCAGTTACTCGATCAGAGGGGCGGCTCCCCGGGACCTCCACTTT. Protein: CASSYSIRGAAPRDLHF.

In this sample, this clonotype turned up a few times. V gene TRBV19 combines with J gene TRBJ1-2; 9 bases match TRBD1. With V trimmed by 5 bases and J by 7 bases, 5 bases remained unmatched. From germline, CDR1 is LNHDA and CDR2 SQIVND (reference sequence). This CDR3 comprises 13 residues. Here the CDR3 reads CASSVPTGGGYTF. The CDR3 region has the DNA TGTGCCAGTAGTGTTCCGACAGGGGGTGGCTACACCTTC.